The present T cell receptor beta chain was sequenced within a study of cytomegalovirus exposure and HLA in healthy donors. PCR employed 60 Vbeta and 13 Jbeta primers. TCRdb keeps only in-frame clones here, not all; method: immunoSEQ multiplex PCR. The sample consists of 150,000 or so clones, 75% to 80% of them appearing once. The CDR3 loop spans 18 amino acids. From germline, CDR1 is SEHNR and CDR2 FQNEAQ (reference sequence). Details on this clone: The junction departs from the called germline gene at one end, perhaps through a read error.

The sequence was obtained from a male donor in good health and CMV-seronegative. Sequences were obtained from PBMCs. The V and J genes are TRBV7-9 and TRBJ2-7; 9 positions agree with TRBD1. CDR3 residues: CASSLAGQIGTGNYEQYF. The DNA for the CDR3 is TGTGCCAGCAGCCTAGCAGGGCAGATCGGGACAGGGAACTACGAGCAGTACTTC. Based on the CDR3 plus reference TRBV7-9 and TRBJ2-7, the full variable domain is DTGVSQNPRHKITKRGQNVTFRCDPISEHNRLYWYRQTLGQGPEFLTYFQNEAQLEKSRLLSDRFSAERPKGSFSTLEIQRTEQGDSAMYLCASSLAGQIGTGNYEQYFGPGTRLTVT.